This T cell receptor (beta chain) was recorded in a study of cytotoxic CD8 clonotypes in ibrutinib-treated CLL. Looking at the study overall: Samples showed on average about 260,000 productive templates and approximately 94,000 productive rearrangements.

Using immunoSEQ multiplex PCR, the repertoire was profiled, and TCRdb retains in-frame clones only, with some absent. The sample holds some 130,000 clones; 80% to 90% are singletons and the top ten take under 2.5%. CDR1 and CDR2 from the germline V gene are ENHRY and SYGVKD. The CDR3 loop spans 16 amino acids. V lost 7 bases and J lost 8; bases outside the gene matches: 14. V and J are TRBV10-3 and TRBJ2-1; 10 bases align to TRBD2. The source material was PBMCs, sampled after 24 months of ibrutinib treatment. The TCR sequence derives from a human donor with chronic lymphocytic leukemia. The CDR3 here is CAITGAASGSGDEQFF. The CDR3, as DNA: TGTGCCATCACCGGGGCGGCTAGCGGGAGTGGGGATGAGCAGTTCTTC.